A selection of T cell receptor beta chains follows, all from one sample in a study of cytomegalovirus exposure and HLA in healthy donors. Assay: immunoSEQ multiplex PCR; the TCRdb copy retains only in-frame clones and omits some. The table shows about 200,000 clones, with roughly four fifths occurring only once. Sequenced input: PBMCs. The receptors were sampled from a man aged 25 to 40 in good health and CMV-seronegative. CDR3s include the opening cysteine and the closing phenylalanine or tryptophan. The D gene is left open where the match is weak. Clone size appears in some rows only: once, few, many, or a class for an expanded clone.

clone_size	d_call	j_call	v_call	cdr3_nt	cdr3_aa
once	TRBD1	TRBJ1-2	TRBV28	TGTGCCAGCAGTTTTCAGGGGGACTACTATGGCTACACCTTC	CASSFQGDYYGYTF
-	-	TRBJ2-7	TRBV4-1	TGCGCCAGCAGCCAGGGGGCTCTTGGCGGAGACGAGCAGTACTTC	CASSQGALGGDEQYF
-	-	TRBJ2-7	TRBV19	TGTGCCAGTAGTACTGGGGGAGGCGGGCCTTTTTTGGTAGCCGAGCAGTACTTC	CASSTGGGGPFLVAEQYF
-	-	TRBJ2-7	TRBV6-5	TGTGCCAGCAGTTCGGGTCCCGCGGGTTCCCTCGCCGAGCAGTACTTC	CASSSGPAGSLAEQYF
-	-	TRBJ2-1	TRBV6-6	TGTGCCAGCAGACCAGACTATTCCTACAATGAGCAGTTCTTC	CASRPDYSYNEQFF
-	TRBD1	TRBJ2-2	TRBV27	TGTGCCAGCAGTTGGGGGCCCGGGACAGGCCCACGCCCGAACACCGGGGAGCTGTTTTTT	CASSWGPGTGPRPNTGELFF
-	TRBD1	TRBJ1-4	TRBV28	TGTGCCAGCAGTTTGCCCCCCGGACAGGGGGAATTGTATGAAAAACTGTTTTTT	CASSLPPGQGELYEKLFF
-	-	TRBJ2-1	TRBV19	TGTGCCAGTAGCCACCTAGGCACCTACAATGAGCAGTTCTTC	CASSHLGTYNEQFF
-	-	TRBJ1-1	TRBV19	TGTGCCAGTAGTATAGTGGGACAAAAAAGCACTGAAGCTTTCTTT	CASSIVGQKSTEAFF
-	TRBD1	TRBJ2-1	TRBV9	TGTGCCAGCAGCGTAGCGGGACAGGGGACTATCATAGGTTACAATGAGCAGTTCTTC	CASSVAGQGTIIGYNEQFF
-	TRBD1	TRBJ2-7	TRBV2	TGTGCCAGCAGAGAGGGACAGGGGATCTACGAGCAGTACTTC	CASREGQGIYEQYF
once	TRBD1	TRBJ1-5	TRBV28	TGTGCCAGCAGTACACGGGGCAGGGGGCGCAGTCAGCCCCAGCATTTT	CASSTRGRGRSQPQHF
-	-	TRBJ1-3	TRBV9	TGTGCCAGCAGCGTAGAGGCAGGTCAGTCTGGAAACACCATATATTTT	CASSVEAGQSGNTIYF
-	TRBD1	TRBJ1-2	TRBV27	TGTGCCAGCGGTTCGGGGAGGCAGGGGGCTGACTATGGCTACACCTTC	CASGSGRQGADYGYTF
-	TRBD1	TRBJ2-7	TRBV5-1	TGCGCCAGCAGCTCTTCCGGGACAGGGGGCTCAGACGAGCAGTACTTC	CASSSSGTGGSDEQYF
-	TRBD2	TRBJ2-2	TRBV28	TGTGCCAGCAGTGGGGGGGACTTACACACCGGGGAGCTGTTTTTT	CASSGGDLHTGELFF
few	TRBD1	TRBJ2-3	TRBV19	TGTGCCAGTCGTCCGGGACAGGGGAGCACAGATACGCAGTATTTT	CASRPGQGSTDTQYF
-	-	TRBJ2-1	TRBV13	TGTGCCAGCAGCTGGGGGCTAAGCAACTCCTACAATGAGCAGTTCTTC	CASSWGLSNSYNEQFF
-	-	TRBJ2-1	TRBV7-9	TGTGCCAGCAGCCCCCCGACAGGCTCCCCATTGAATGAGCAGTTCTTC	CASSPPTGSPLNEQFF
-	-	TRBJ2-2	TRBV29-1	TGCAGCGCCAACAGGGATACGAACACCGGGGAGCTGTTTTTT	CSANRDTNTGELFF